This entry lists 9 T cell receptor beta chains sequenced from one sample in a study of neoadjuvant anti-PD-1 for oral cavity cancer. Repertoires were generated with immunoSEQ multiplex PCR, while TCRdb's copy carries only in-frame clones and drops some. This sample has some 14,000 clones, with under 85% found just once. Time point here: after neoadjuvant nivolumab, at surgical resection. The sequencing here drew on PBMCs, taken after nivolumab (anti-PD-1) treatment. Receptors were obtained from a person aged 35-79 years with oral cavity squamous cell carcinoma.

The chain links TRBV11-2 to TRBJ2-7, with 7 bases that match TRBD2. Germline V gives CDR1 SGHAT, CDR2 FQNNGV. J lost 1 base, V lost 0 bases, and 3 bases had no gene match. This CDR3 spans 15 amino acids. CDR3 protein: CASSLDGGSSYEQYF. CDR3 sequence (DNA): TGTGCCAGCAGCTTAGACGGCGGGAGTTCCTACGAGCAGTACTTC.

The chain combines TRBV5-1 with TRBJ1-3; a possible D gene is TRBD1 (6 bases). In germline, CDR1 is SGHRS, CDR2 YFSETQ. This CDR3 is 15 amino acids long. V was clipped by 4 bases and J by 0 bases, with 11 bases between them. The CDR3 region has the DNA TGCGCCAGCAGCGCCACAGGGACCTCTGGAAACACCATATATTTT. It codes for CASSATGTSGNTIYF.

V is TRBV19 and J is TRBJ2-2; no definite D call. The V gene lost 3 bases and the J gene lost 1 base, with 6 bases spanning the gap. The CDR3 is made up of 14 amino acids. CDR1 is LNHDA and CDR2 is SQIVND in the germline V gene (reference sequence). The DNA for the CDR3 is TGTGCCAGTAGTATTACTGGGAACACCGGGGAGCTGTTTTTT. Translated: CASSITGNTGELFF.

J is TRBJ1-1 and V is TRBV5-1, with D perhaps matching TRBD1 (5 bases). With 0 bases removed from V and 0 bases from J, the gap between germline ends came to 9 bases. Germline V gene sequence: CDR1 SGHRS, CDR2 YFSETQ. This CDR3 is built from 15 residues. Here the CDR3 DNA reads TGCGCCAGCAGCTTGGCCCAGGGCATGAACACTGAAGCTTTCTTT. Translation gives CASSLAQGMNTEAFF.

In this sample, this clone turned up a few times. CDR3 loop: CASSTGISYSGYTF. The CDR3 coding sequence is TGTGCCAGCAGTACAGGGATCTCCTACAGTGGCTACACCTTC. V usage is TRBV2 and J usage is TRBJ1-2; D might be TRBD1 (6 bases). V was pared by 5 bases and J by 7 bases, with 17 bases between. The germline gives CDR1 SNHLY, CDR2 FYNNEI. The CDR3 spans 14 residues.

A word on this clone: This same CDR3 is encoded by further DNA sequences in the sample. The gene calls are TRBV2 and TRBJ1-3; D not certain. Germline CDR1 reads SNHLY; CDR2 reads FYNNEI. The CDR3 runs 11 residues. Trimming left V 3 bases short and J 7 bases short, with 4 bases between. CDR3 in DNA: TGTGCCAGCAGTGAGCAGAACACCATATATTTT. Protein: CASSEQNTIYF.

There are a few counts of this clone. This chain links TRBV6-6 with TRBJ1-5; D might be TRBD1 (5 bases). This CDR3 is 14 amino acids long. V lost 11 bases and J 1 base, leaving 15 bases between the germline ends. CDR1 and CDR2 from the germline V gene are MNHNY and SVGAGI (reference sequence). In DNA, the CDR3 is TGTGCCTGCTCGACCGGGGGGAGCAATCAGCCCCAGCATTTT. Translating gives CACSTGGSNQPQHF.

The V call is TRBV16, the J call TRBJ1-3; D gene unclear. The CDR3 covers 16 residues. V dropped 4 bases and J dropped 0 bases, with 13 bases sitting between them. Looked up from germline, CDR1 is KGHSY and CDR2 is FQNENV. The CDR3 loop is CASSRTSGSSGNTIYF. CDR3 nucleotide sequence: TGTGCCAGCAGCCGCACGAGCGGTTCCTCTGGAAACACCATATATTTT.

In the case of this clone: At one boundary the junction diverges from the germline segment, which might be a read error. The genes are TRBV2 and TRBJ2-5; weak D call: TRBD1 (6 bases). The CDR3 spans 12 residues. Germline V gives CDR1 SNHLY, CDR2 FYNNEI. CDR3 in amino acids: CASSEGQGTQYF. The CDR3 DNA sequence: TGTGCCAGCAGTGAGGGACAAGGGACCCAGTACTTC.